The T cell receptor beta chain under discussion was sequenced for a study of vaccination effects on CD4 cells after COVID-19 (dated by TCRdb to between 2021 and 2024). Study-wide context: Each participant got two doses of an mRNA SARS-CoV-2 vaccine, either BNT162b2 or mRNA-1273. Pre-vaccine samples were collected from two convalescent patients 16 days and one week before the first dose, corresponding to 142 and 148 days after COVID-19 diagnosis. In both COVID-19 convalescent patients and infection-naive vaccine recipients, the study compared SARS-CoV-2 spike-specific CD4+ TCR repertoires from before mRNA vaccination with those from after it. Altogether, approximately 10 COVID-19 convalescent patients and several SARS-CoV-2-naive healthy vaccine recipients made up the full study. In the study, cultures from other donors were sequenced using the Oncomine TCR Beta short-read assay on an Illumina iSeq 100.

There are 15 amino acids in the CDR3, from cysteine to phenylalanine inclusive. Left in the record is the CDR3 DNA by itself, 45 bases read in frame from the first base. Relative to germline, V is 6 bases shorter and J is 0 bases shorter, with 12 bases between their ends. Looking up the germline V gene yields CDR1 SNHLY and CDR2 FYNNEI. Points the paper makes about the study in general: In convalescent patients, the post-vaccine spike-reactive repertoire consisted mainly of new vaccine-induced clones, largely distinct from infection-induced clones. At late post-vaccination timepoints, both infection-induced and vaccine-induced clones showed marked clonal contraction, consistent with waning T cell responses. The study was limited by a small number of convalescent patients, and early post-infection timepoints were lacking.

Libraries came from the immunoSEQ multiplex PCR assay. DNA from the cultured and isolated CD4+ T cells underwent TCR beta CDR3 sequencing. The original pipeline was this. Non-productive TCR sequences were removed and reads were trimmed to the CDR3 region, keeping CDR3s of at least 7 amino acids. The MANAFEST web app was used to pick out antigen-specific clonotypes by comparing their expansion in peptide wells with that in reference cultures. Positive clones required FDR<0.05 expansion versus reference and all other wells, odds ratio above 5, and frequency above 0.1% in two replicate wells. A clonotype was defined as cross-reactive if the clonotype was significantly expanded both in SARS-CoV-2 spike wells and in at least one common cold coronavirus spike condition. Levenshtein distance calculated with the stringdist R package was used to assess CDR3 similarity, and unrooted trees were constructed with ape in R 3.6.1. Here the immuneACCESS table is served through TCRdb, limited to in-frame sequences with V and J called. Missing clones are a known gap in these copies; in checked studies unresolved V genes cover under half, and the rest lacks a known reason. The V and J calls and the clone size are those of that table, but D and trimming were determined from the DNA. The sample data list tens of thousands of clones, and around 78% of these were observed just once. The ten biggest clones cover about a third of the sample.

This clone has only one observation. The clone's antigen remains unknown. There are no base qualities to consult, and no much larger clone falls within one base. To identify antigen-specific CD4+ T cell clonotypes by their expansion, the ViraFEST assay first stimulated PBMC with viral peptide pools and then applied TCR sequencing. After less than 13 days of culture, CD4+ T cells were isolated with the EasySep CD4+ T cell isolation kit. Convalescent patients had PCR-confirmed SARS-CoV-2 infection between March and December 2020, before Alpha, Beta and Delta variants emerged in the United States. Two million PBMC per well were cultured in IMDM with around 5% human AB serum, 10 IU/ml IL-2 and gentamicin, plus 10 ug/ml peptides. On days 3 and 7, half of the culture medium was replaced with fresh IL-2-containing medium. Unless otherwise noted, each peptide stimulation condition was cultured in triplicate wells. Using Ficoll-Paque Plus gradient centrifugation, PBMC were separated from whole blood and then either used fresh or cryopreserved at -140C. Genomic DNA was extracted from cultured CD4+ T cells with the QIAamp micro DNA kit.

Recombination joined TRBV2 with TRBJ2-1, and the D gene may be TRBD1, 5 bases matching. Sequenced material: CD4+ T cells from PBMCs cultured with a peptide pool, taken before COVID-19 vaccination. This TCR came from a human donor who had a prior SARS-CoV-2 infection. At the DNA level, the sequence is TGTGCCAGCAGGCAGACAGAGAGCTCCTACAATGAGCAGTTCTTC. Translated, it gives CASRQTESSYNEQFF.